This T cell receptor (beta chain) was observed in a study of cytomegalovirus exposure and HLA in healthy donors. Study results and limitations: The study listed approximately 160 cytomegalovirus-associated TCR beta chains. Most sequenced TCRs were rare (though some public TCRs occurred in many donors).

V was pared by 4 bases and J by 3 bases, with 15 bases between. Per germline, CDR1 SEHNR and CDR2 FQNEAQ (reference sequence). The CDR3 sequence is 15 residues long. Of note for this clone: What it recognizes is unknown.

Repertoires were generated with immunoSEQ multiplex PCR, while TCRdb's copy carries only in-frame clones and drops some. The repertoire includes 150,000 to 200,000 clones, around nine tenths of them detected once, and under 3.5% sits in the top ten. The sequenced sample was PBMCs. The clonotype was recovered from a man aged 18 to 35 in good health and CMV-seropositive. This sequence joins TRBV7-9 and TRBJ1-1; tentatively, D is TRBD1 (5 bases). In DNA form, the CDR3 reads TGTGCCAGCAGCTCCGCGCGGGGGTTGGACACTGAAGCTTTCTTT. Residues: CASSSARGLDTEAFF.